The entry below gives a single T cell receptor (beta chain) sequence along with its context. This sample is drawn from a study of cytomegalovirus exposure and HLA in healthy donors. Background on the study: Early release data held 85 million or so unique TCRs from HLA-typed donors.

CDR1 and CDR2 (germline): SGHRS, YFSETQ. V lost 3 bases to trimming and J lost 11 bases; unmatched junction nucleotides: 11. CDR3 length equals 14 residues. Vbeta (60) and Jbeta (13) primers were used in the PCR. The method was immunoSEQ multiplex PCR; TCRdb's version includes in-frame clones alone and lacks a portion of them. Here the sample table reports more than 25,000 clones. The chain couples TRBV5-1 to TRBJ1-1, with 9 bases matching TRBD1. This TCR was sampled from a man aged 30 to 39 in good health and CMV-seronegative. Input material: PBMCs. The CDR3 DNA reads TGCGCCAGCAGCTCGCTCCCGGGACAGGGTTTGGCTTTCTTT. It specifies CASSSLPGQGLAFF. Combining the CDR3 with reference TRBV5-1 and TRBJ1-1 gives the whole variable domain KAGVTQTPRYLIKTRGQQVTLSCSPISGHRSVSWYQQTPGQGLQFLFEYFSETQRNKGNFPGRFSGRQFSNSRSEMNVSTLELGDSALYLCASSSLPGQGLAFFGQGTRLTVV.